The TCR beta chain described here comes from a study of shared clonotypes between healthy human individuals. Overall study context: The donors, two women and three men, were aged 18 to 49.

Generated by immunoSEQ multiplex PCR, the TCRdb table keeps only in-frame clones and is missing some. The repertoire includes hundreds of thousands of clones, 90% to 97% of them detected once, and approximately 0.06% sits in the top ten. This CDR3 comprises 20 residues. Germline CDR1 MGHRA, CDR2 YSYEKL. V lost 0 bases to trimming and J lost 0 bases; unmatched junction nucleotides: 6. V usage is TRBV4-1 and J usage is TRBJ2-2; 14 positions agree with TRBD2. This TCR was sampled from a woman aged 25 to 39 in good health. Sequencing was performed on naive CD4+ T cells sorted from blood. The sample's subset: CD45RA+ positively selected. In DNA form, the CDR3 reads TGCGCCAGCAGCCAAGATGGGGGGACTAGCGGGAGTCCGAACACCGGGGAGCTGTTTTTT. As protein: CASSQDGGTSGSPNTGELFF.